This is a list of T cell receptor beta chains from one sample in a study of pediatric ulcerative colitis. The method was immunoSEQ multiplex PCR; TCRdb's version includes in-frame clones alone and lacks a portion of them. The repertoire holds tens of thousands of clones, with over 70% as singletons. The material sequenced was gut tissue. The receptors here all came from a girl aged 10 to 17 with moderate ulcerative colitis. CDR3s leave out the opening cysteine and the closing phenylalanine or tryptophan. Some rows mark clone size as missing; the rest say once, few, many or name a class of expanded clone.

-	TRBV18	TRBJ1-1	ASSPPADPNTEAF
few	TRBV19	TRBJ1-5	ASSIGAGRRANQPQH
few	TRBV6-5	TRBJ1-5	ASSYSHSNQPQH
-	TRBV5-8	TRBJ2-1	ASSPPSGVYPPRGEQF
once	TRBV19	TRBJ1-2	ASSIEGSVRAGYT
-	TRBV27	TRBJ2-1	ASSTRGRGGYNEQF
few	TRBV29-1	TRBJ1-2	SVVAGDGYT
-	TRBV19	TRBJ2-6	ASSMDSGANVLT
-	TRBV6-5	TRBJ1-5	ASKRTGPNQPQH
-	TRBV15	TRBJ2-7	ATSRLGPFAGEQY
once	TRBV5-1	TRBJ2-7	ASSLAVGARIYEQY
-	TRBV29-1	TRBJ2-7	SVSTGDTSEQY
-	TRBV28	TRBJ1-4	ASSFRPFNEKLF
-	TRBV30	TRBJ1-2	AWSVGRGYT
-	TRBV19	TRBJ2-7	ASSLREGSYEQY
-	TRBV18	TRBJ1-3	ASSPTPPYGQGNTIY
-	TRBV2	TRBJ1-5	ASSGGPGQVYRPQH
few	TRBV27	TRBJ1-1	ASSFTGANTEAF
-	TRBV19	TRBJ1-2	ASSIESVYGYT
-	TRBV13	TRBJ2-3	ASSLAQVFGTDTQY
-	TRBV5-1	TRBJ2-3	ASSLASDTQY
-	TRBV6-5	TRBJ1-3	ASINAGWGNTIY
-	TRBV11-2	TRBJ2-1	ASSLERLASYNEQF
-	TRBV12-2	TRBJ2-3	ASRPQRPLIRRPSTDTQY
-	TRBV7-2	TRBJ2-7	ASSLDGTGSVYEQY
-	TRBV27	TRBJ1-5	ASSYDSNQPQH
-	TRBV5-1	TRBJ1-6	ASSADAEAYNSPLH
-	TRBV5-1	TRBJ2-7	ASSLGPRLGSYEQY
-	TRBV10-3	TRBJ2-7	AISDGGGVYEQY
-	TRBV5-4	TRBJ2-4	ASSLEGQGAKNIQY
-	TRBV7-2	TRBJ2-3	ASRQGGPPSTDTQY
-	TRBV2	TRBJ1-2	ASSKAGDSYT
-	TRBV19	TRBJ1-5	ASSIKRLSDGYNQPQH
-	TRBV30	TRBJ1-2	AWSVLRTGYT
-	TRBV21-1	TRBJ2-7	ASSKSASGRIHEQY
-	TRBV10-3	TRBJ1-1	AISESVGRHEAF
-	TRBV6-5	TRBJ2-7	ASSYSARGYEQY
-	TRBV5-4	TRBJ2-3	ASSFPGLAGADTQY
once	TRBV5-1	TRBJ2-2	ASSSVLARTGELF
-	TRBV11-3	TRBJ2-5	ASSLGSLQTQY
-	TRBV5-1	TRBJ2-7	ASSPMGSSYEQY